The 7 T cell receptor beta chains listed next were all sequenced from one sample in a study of blood T cell repertoires in COVID-19. Generated by immunoSEQ multiplex PCR, the TCRdb table keeps only in-frame clones and is missing some. The data hold 200,000 to 300,000 clones, with roughly 76% observed a single time. The sequencing sample was made of peripheral blood. These TCRs come from a woman of 80 years or more with COVID-19, enrolled during active disease.

V usage is TRBV24-1 and J usage is TRBJ2-3, with D perhaps matching TRBD1 (5 bases). The CDR3 has 13 amino acids. The germline gives CDR1 KGHDR, CDR2 SFDVKD. V gave up 6 bases and J gave up 6 bases, with 12 bases separating them. This CDR3 reads CATSQGRLDTQYF. In nucleotides, the CDR3 is TGTGCCACCAGTCAGGGTCGGCTGGATACGCAGTATTTT.

The chain links TRBV28 to TRBJ1-5, with 7 bases fitting TRBD1. Germline V CDR1 and CDR2: MDHEN, SYDVKM. The CDR3 has 15 residues. V lost 2 bases to trimming and J lost 6 bases; unmatched junction nucleotides: 7. CDR3 nucleotide sequence: TGTGCCAGCAGTTTAATAGGGGGCGCGGGTCAGCCCCAGCATTTT. Translation gives CASSLIGGAGQPQHF.

This clone has more than one count but fewer than ten. This chain links TRBV5-1 with TRBJ2-2; D not certain. Germline V gene lookup returns CDR1 SGHRS and CDR2 YFSETQ. This CDR3 spans 13 amino acids. Between the trimmed V and J ends, which lost 0 bases and 7 bases, there was a span of 7 bases. The CDR3 DNA reads as TGCGCCAGCAGCTTGGAAGCGTTCGGGGAGCTGTTTTTT. Translated: CASSLEAFGELFF.

Only one count was recorded for this clone. The chain links TRBV6-4 to TRBJ1-5, with D perhaps TRBD1 (5 bases). V was clipped by 5 bases and J by 1 base, with 12 bases between them. The CDR3 spans 15 residues. Germline V gene data show CDR1 as MRHNA and CDR2 as SNTAGT. CDR3 in amino acids: CASSLQGGSNQPQHF. CDR3 DNA: TGTGCCAGCAGTCTCCAGGGCGGAAGCAATCAGCCCCAGCATTTT.

The chain combines TRBV9 with TRBJ2-7; TRBD2 is a possible D gene (6 bases). The germline gives CDR1 SGDLS, CDR2 YYNGEE. This CDR3 is 15 amino acids long. The V and J ends lost 0 bases and 3 bases respectively, with 13 bases between them. CDR3 sequence reads: CASSVGGRPIYEQYF. The CDR3 DNA follows: TGTGCCAGCAGCGTAGGTGGGAGGCCTATCTACGAGCAGTACTTC.

The J gene is TRBJ2-7, the V gene TRBV7-2; perhaps TRBD2 as D (6 bases). The CDR3 has 13 residues. The germline V and J ends were trimmed by 8 bases and 3 bases, with 14 bases remaining between them. CDR1 and CDR2 from the germline V gene are SGHTA and FQGNSA. CDR3 sequence (DNA): TGTGCCAGCCAAGGAGGGCAGTTCTACGAGCAGTACTTC. Translation: CASQGGQFYEQYF.

This clone occurred once. The J gene is TRBJ2-7, the V gene TRBV28; D gene ambiguous. Germline V CDR1 and CDR2: MDHEN, SYDVKM. The ends were cut back, 7 bases at V and 1 base at J, with 2 bases in the middle. The CDR3 totals 10 residues. The CDR3, as DNA: TGTGCCAGCACGTCCTACGAGCAGTACTTC. Translation: CASTSYEQYF.